A single sample is the source of the 19 T cell receptor beta chains below, sequenced in a study of blood T cells in healthy people across ages. For the second PCR, which ran for about 7 to 11 cycles, a sample-barcoded 5' primer and a J-beta primer mix were used. TCRdb used MiXCR to reprocess the 5' RACE reads, holding one entry per CDR3 protein. The data contain fewer than 900,000 distinct CDR3 sequences, about 34% of them singletons. Specimen: blood. These receptors were obtained from a man in his late teens or twenties in good health.

This chain uses TRBV4-2 with TRBJ1-5; no clear D gene. Trimming removed 0 bases at V and 5 bases at J, with 11 bases between. Germline lookup yields CDR1 LGHNA and CDR2 YNFKEQ. The CDR3 covers 15 residues. CDR3 sequence reads: CASSQDRRGHQPQHF. Written as DNA, the CDR3 is TGTGCCAGCAGCCAAGATAGGCGAGGCCATCAGCCCCAGCATTTT.

This clonotype has at least ten counts. This CDR3 reads CASSWWTGRDQPQHF. Written as DNA, the CDR3 is TGCGCCAGCAGCTGGTGGACAGGCAGGGATCAGCCCCAGCATTTT. This chain connects TRBV5-1 to TRBJ1-5; 7 bases fit TRBD1. This CDR3 has 15 residues. V shed 3 bases and J 5 bases; nucleotides not matched to a gene: 8. Germline-derived CDR1 and CDR2 are SGHRS and YFSETQ.

This clonotype was detected a few times. The genes are TRBV5-1 and TRBJ2-3; D may be TRBD2 (6 bases). Germline CDR1 and CDR2: SGHRS and YFSETQ. This CDR3 is built from 15 residues. Trimming cost V 3 bases and J 3 bases, with 14 bases left between them. CDR3 DNA: TGCGCCAGCAGCTCGGGGACGGGAGAAACAGATACGCAGTATTTT. This codes for CASSSGTGETDTQYF.

With respect to this clonotype: A much larger clone is a single base away; this may be a read error. The rearrangement uses TRBV21-1 and TRBJ2-3; no DNA check was done on the table's D call, TRBD1. TRBV21-1 is classified as a pseudogene. The CDR3 contains 14 residues. CDR3 in amino acids: CASSKNTGTGTQYF. CDR3 sequence (DNA): TGTGCCAGCAGCAAAAATACAGGAACAGGTACGCAGTATTTT.

This clonotype turned up a few times. The V and J genes are TRBV12-3 or TRBV12-4 and TRBJ1-1; D might be TRBD1 (5 bases). The CDR3 is made up of 13 amino acids. Trimming cost V 10 bases and J 1 base, with 13 bases left between them. The CDR3 loop reads CATTGLTNTEAFF. CDR3 coding DNA: TGTGCCACCACGGGACTCACGAACACTGAAGCTTTCTTT.

This chain connects TRBV12-3 or TRBV12-4 to TRBJ2-1; TRBD2 matches 8 bases. V dropped 2 bases and J dropped 9; count of bases not matched to a gene: 9. The CDR3 extends over 15 amino acids. DNA for the CDR3: TGTGCCAGCAGTTTACAGCGGGGGAGGAGGGGTGAGCAGTTCTTC. This codes for CASSLQRGRRGEQFF.

The chain joins TRBV7-6 to TRBJ1-1, with TRBD1 matching over 10 bases. CDR1 SGHVS and CDR2 FNYEAQ come from the germline V gene. The length of the CDR3 is 16 residues. V dropped 0 bases and J dropped 6; count of bases not matched to a gene: 7. The CDR3 DNA sequence: TGTGCCAGCAGCTTAGCAATGGGACAGGGGACCTCTGAAGCTTTCTTT. This sequence encodes CASSLAMGQGTSEAFF.

On this clonotype itself: A read error may explain this, as a much larger clone is one base away. The J gene is TRBJ2-3, the V gene TRBV10-3; D is tentatively TRBD1 or TRBD2 (5 bases each). This CDR3 region has 16 residues. Per germline, CDR1 ENHRY and CDR2 SYGVKD. CDR3 loop: CAVSSSTGTWTDTQYF. CDR3 bases: TGTGCCGTCAGTAGTAGTACTGGGACGTGGACAGATACGCAGTATTTT.

This clonotype was seen many times. The chain uses TRBV12-3 or TRBV12-4 and TRBJ2-5; TRBD2 aligns across 13 bases. The CDR3 runs to 15 residues. The V and J ends lost 7 bases and 5 bases, in that order; junction bases with no gene match: 7. CDR3 loop: CASNPGLAGRETQYF. Here the CDR3 DNA reads TGTGCCAGCAATCCGGGACTAGCGGGGAGGGAGACCCAGTACTTC.

This clonotype was observed once. The chain joins TRBV20-1 to TRBJ2-7; the D gene is possibly TRBD2 (6 bases). The V gene's germline CDR1 is DFQATT and CDR2 SNEGSKA (reference sequence). V was pared by 1 base and J by 3 bases, with 19 bases between. This CDR3 has 16 residues. The CDR3 here is CSARVREPGRYYEQYF. In DNA, the CDR3 is TGCAGTGCTAGAGTCAGGGAGCCCGGGAGATACTACGAGCAGTACTTC.

This clonotype was detected many times. The J gene is TRBJ2-1, the V gene TRBV20-1; 7 nucleotides match TRBD1. J was trimmed by 3 bases and V by 6 bases; bases with no gene match: 8. CDR1 and CDR2 from the germline V gene are DFQATT and SNEGSKA (reference sequence). The CDR3 is made up of 14 amino acids. The CDR3 protein is CSADRDSFYNEQFF. The DNA of the CDR3 is TGCAGTGCGGATCGGGACAGCTTCTACAATGAGCAGTTCTTC.

This clonotype was seen only a few times. This rearrangement joins TRBV7-2 to TRBJ2-3; either TRBD1 or TRBD2 may fit D (6 bases each). Trimming left V 3 bases short and J 7 bases short, with 14 bases between. The germline CDR1 and CDR2 sequences are SGHTA and FQGNSA. The CDR3 contains 14 residues. The CDR3 DNA reads as TGTGCCAGCAGCTTGGGGGGCTCCCCTAATACGCAGTATTTT. It is translated as CASSLGGSPNTQYF.

The genes are TRBV12-3 or TRBV12-4 and TRBJ2-1, with a possible D match to TRBD1 (6 bases). The CDR3 extends over 16 amino acids. Trimming removed 1 base from V and 0 bases from J, with 10 bases in between. The CDR3 coding sequence is TGTGCCAGCAGTTTAGTTAGGGGGAGCTCCTACAATGAGCAGTTCTTC. Translated, it gives CASSLVRGSSYNEQFF.

This clonotype turned up a few times. This rearrangement joins TRBV20-1 to TRBJ2-5; possibly TRBD2 for D (6 bases). In germline, CDR1 is DFQATT, CDR2 SNEGSKA (reference sequence). This CDR3 comprises 12 residues. V was shortened by 6 bases and J by 3 bases, with 11 bases between the two germline ends. The CDR3 protein is CSARDSKETQYF. CDR3 DNA sequence: TGCAGTGCAAGGGACTCAAAAGAGACCCAGTACTTC.

The J gene is TRBJ2-3, the V gene TRBV7-2; tentatively, D is TRBD1 (5 bases). Germline loops: CDR1 SGHTA, CDR2 FQGNSA. V shed 1 base and J shed 2 bases, with 7 bases lying between them. The CDR3 has 14 residues. CDR3: CASSLETATDTQYF. The CDR3 DNA sequence: TGTGCCAGCAGCTTAGAGACAGCCACAGATACGCAGTATTTT.

This chain connects TRBV4-3 to TRBJ2-1; D gene ambiguous. Trimming removed 1 base at V and 2 bases at J, with 9 bases between. This CDR3 is built from 15 residues. Germline CDR1 is LGHNA and CDR2 is YSLEER. CDR3 nucleotides: TGCGCCAGCAGCCAAGGACAAGCAGCCTACAATGAGCAGTTCTTC. This encodes CASSQGQAAYNEQFF.

This clonotype was counted only a few times. The rearrangement uses TRBV28 and TRBJ2-7, with 8 bases lining up with TRBD1. Germline loops: CDR1 MDHEN, CDR2 SYDVKM. J was trimmed by 0 bases and V by 5 bases; bases with no gene match: 6. This CDR3 spans 15 amino acids. In DNA, the CDR3 is TGTGCCAGCAGTCTGGGACAGGAAATCTCCTACGAGCAGTACTTC. Translated, it gives CASSLGQEISYEQYF.

Of note for this clonotype: Possible read error: a much larger clone is one base away. The rearrangement uses TRBV12-3 or TRBV12-4 and TRBJ2-5; no definite D call. CDR3 size: 12 residues. V lost 5 bases and J lost 11, with 15 bases in between. The CDR3 coding sequence is TGTGCCAGCAGTCCACCACGAAATGAGCAGTACTTC. It yields the protein CASSPPRNEQYF.

This clonotype was counted a few times. The chain is built from TRBV6-5 and TRBJ2-7; 10 positions agree with TRBD1. After removal of 7 bases from V and 7 bases from J, the junction contained 13 bases not matched to a gene. The CDR3 length is 15 residues. The V gene's germline CDR1 is MNHEY and CDR2 SVGAGI. The CDR3 loop reads CASTRSGTGVGEQYF. CDR3 sequence (DNA): TGTGCCAGCACAAGATCCGGGACAGGGGTAGGAGAGCAGTACTTC.